Listed here are 8 T cell receptor beta chains from one sample, sequenced in a study of read filtering for tumor transcriptome and immune sequencing. The library was built from around 380 ng RNA with molecular barcoded adaptors for alpha/delta and beta/gamma chains. From the reads, TCRdb called clonotypes with MiXCR, one entry per CDR3 protein. The table lists 45,000 to 55,000 distinct CDR3 sequences, around 19% of them singletons. The sequenced material came from a population of CD138-negative cells sorted from bone marrow. The source of these receptors is a donor at least 40 years old with multiple myeloma.

This clonotype was counted many times. The chain links TRBV6-5 to TRBJ2-1; D might be TRBD1 (6 bases). The CDR3 runs to 15 residues. From germline, CDR1 is MNHEY and CDR2 SVGAGI. The V and J ends lost 6 bases and 0 bases respectively, with 12 bases between them. The CDR3 is CASSKTGSSYNEQFF. The CDR3 DNA reads TGTGCCAGCAGCAAAACAGGGAGCTCCTACAATGAGCAGTTCTTC.

The V gene is TRBV11-2, the J gene TRBJ2-5, with D possibly TRBD1 on 6 matching bases. Looked up from germline, CDR1 is SGHAT and CDR2 is FQNNGV. This CDR3 is 14 amino acids long. The V end lost 5 bases, the J end lost 2 bases, and 12 bases lay between the germline ends. The CDR3 sequence is CASSPSGVQETQYF. CDR3 DNA: TGTGCCAGCAGCCCTTCAGGGGTACAAGAGACCCAGTACTTC.

This clonotype was picked up many times. This chain joins TRBV7-9 and TRBJ2-2; a possible D gene is TRBD1 (6 bases). Trimming left V 5 bases short and J 4 bases short, with 17 bases between. The CDR3 spans 16 residues. The germline V gene has CDR1 SEHNR and CDR2 FQNEAQ (reference sequence). CDR3 sequence reads: CASSRLGARFTGELFF. CDR3 bases: TGTGCCAGCAGCCGACTGGGGGCGCGGTTCACCGGGGAGCTGTTTTTT.

This clonotype was observed many times. This chain links TRBV25-1 with TRBJ1-5; possibly TRBD1 for D (5 bases). Between the trimmed V and J ends, which lost 8 bases and 5 bases, there was a span of 19 bases. Germline V CDR1 and CDR2: MGHDK, SYGVNS. The CDR3 consists of 15 residues. The CDR3 sequence: CASSGGVGVDQPQHF. CDR3 sequence (DNA): TGTGCCAGCTCCGGAGGGGTAGGGGTTGATCAGCCCCAGCATTTT.

This clonotype came up a few times. One end of the junction is discordant with germline, which a read error may explain. The chain is built from TRBV7-8 and TRBJ2-5; TRBD1 aligns across 7 bases. Germline V gene sequence: CDR1 SGHVS, CDR2 FQNEAQ. The CDR3 is made up of 14 amino acids. This CDR3 is CVSSLSGGQETQYF. CDR3 nucleotides: TGTGTCAGCAGCCTGTCAGGGGGCCAAGAGACCCAGTACTTC.

This sequence joins TRBV20-1 and TRBJ2-7; TRBD1 or TRBD2 may be the D gene (5 bases each). Germline CDR1 reads DFQATT; CDR2 reads SNEGSKA (reference sequence). The germline V and J ends were trimmed by 3 bases and 5 bases, with 11 bases remaining between them. The CDR3 is 12 amino acids. The CDR3 nucleotides are TGCAGTGCTAGGGAAGGGACCCACGAGCAGTACTTC. Translated, it gives CSAREGTHEQYF.

Worth noting for this clonotype: A much bigger clone sits one base away, suggesting this may be a read error. This sequence joins TRBV7-8 and TRBJ2-7; 7 nucleotides align to TRBD2. The CDR3 is made up of 14 amino acids. Per germline, CDR1 SGHVS and CDR2 FQNEAQ. The CDR3 DNA follows: TGTGCCAGCAGCCTGCTAGCGGCCTCCTACGTGCAGTACTTC. It codes for CASSLLAASYVQYF.

Comment on this clonotype: This may arise from a read error, as a much more abundant clone is one base away. The DNA of the CDR3 is TGTGCCAACAAAGAATTGGCGGGAGCTTTCTTT. It encodes CANKELAGAFF. The chain combines TRBV2 with TRBJ1-1; D is undetermined. CDR3 size: 11 residues. CDR1 is SNHLY and CDR2 is FYNNEI in the germline V gene. Trimming cost V 10 bases and J 10 bases, with 16 bases left between them.